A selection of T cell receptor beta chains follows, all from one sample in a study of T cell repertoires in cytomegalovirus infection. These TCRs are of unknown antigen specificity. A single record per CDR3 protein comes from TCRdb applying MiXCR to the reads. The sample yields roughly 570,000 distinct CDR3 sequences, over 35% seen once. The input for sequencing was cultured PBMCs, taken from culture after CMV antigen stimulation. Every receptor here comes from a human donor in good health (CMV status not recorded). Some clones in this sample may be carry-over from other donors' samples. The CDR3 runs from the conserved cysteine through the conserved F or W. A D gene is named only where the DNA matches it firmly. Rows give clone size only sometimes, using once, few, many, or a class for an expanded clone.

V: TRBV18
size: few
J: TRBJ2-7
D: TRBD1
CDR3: CASSPAGGARIDEQYF
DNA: TGTGCCAGCTCACCAGCAGGGGGCGCAAGAATCGACGAGCAGTACTTC

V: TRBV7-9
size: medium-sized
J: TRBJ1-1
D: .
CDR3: CASSPKASNTEAFF
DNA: TGTGCCAGCAGCCCTAAGGCCTCGAACACTGAAGCTTTCTTT

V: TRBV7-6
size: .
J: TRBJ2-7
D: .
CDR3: CASSLVSPEGEQYF
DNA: TGTGCCAGCAGCTTAGTCAGTCCTGAGGGGGAGCAGTACTTC

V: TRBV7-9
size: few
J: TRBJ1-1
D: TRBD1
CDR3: CASSVPGQGFNTEAFF
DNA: TGTGCCAGCAGCGTACCGGGACAGGGGTTCAACACTGAAGCTTTCTTT

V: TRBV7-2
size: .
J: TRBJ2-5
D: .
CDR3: CASSRRVTQYF
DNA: TGTGCCAGCAGCCGACGAGTTACCCAGTACTTC

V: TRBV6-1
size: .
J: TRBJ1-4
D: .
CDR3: CATAAATNEKLFF
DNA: TGTGCCACCGCAGCTGCAACTAATGAAAAACTGTTTTTT

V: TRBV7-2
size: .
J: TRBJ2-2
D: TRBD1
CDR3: CASSATGVVGELFF
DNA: TGTGCCAGCAGCGCGACAGGGGTGGTCGGGGAGCTGTTTTTT

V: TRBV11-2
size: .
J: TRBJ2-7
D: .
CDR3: CASSSPTGGYEQYF
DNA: TGTGCCAGCAGCTCCCCGACAGGTGGCTACGAGCAGTACTTC

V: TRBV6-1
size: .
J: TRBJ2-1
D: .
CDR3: CASTQGGSYNEQFF
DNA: TGTGCCAGCACCCAGGGCGGATCCTACAATGAGCAGTTCTTC

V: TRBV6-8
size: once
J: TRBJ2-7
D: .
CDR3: CASRSPGPRPYEQYF
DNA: TGTGCCAGCAGAAGTCCGGGACCCCGTCCCTACGAGCAGTACTTC

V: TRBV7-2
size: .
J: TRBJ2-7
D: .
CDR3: CASSLSTVSEQYF
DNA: TGTGCCAGCAGCTTATCGACAGTATCCGAGCAGTACTTC

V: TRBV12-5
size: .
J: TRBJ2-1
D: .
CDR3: CASGPQGGTEQFF
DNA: TGTGCTAGTGGTCCCCAGGGGGGCACGGAGCAGTTCTTC

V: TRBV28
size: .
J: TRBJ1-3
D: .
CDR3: CASGGGFSGNTIYF
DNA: TGTGCCAGCGGTGGAGGTTTTTCTGGAAACACCATATATTTT

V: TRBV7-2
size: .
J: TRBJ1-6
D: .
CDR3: CASTKQASSYNSPLHF
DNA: TGTGCCAGCACCAAACAGGCTAGCTCCTATAATTCACCCCTCCACTTT

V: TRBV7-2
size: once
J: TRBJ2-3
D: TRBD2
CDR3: CASTPIAGGPTDTQYF
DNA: TGTGCCAGCACCCCAATAGCGGGAGGCCCCACAGATACGCAGTATTTT

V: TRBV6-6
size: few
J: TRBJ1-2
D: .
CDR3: CASSDTYNYGYTF
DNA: TGTGCCAGCAGCGATACATACAACTATGGCTACACCTTC

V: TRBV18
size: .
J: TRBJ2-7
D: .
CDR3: CASSPPPESYEQYF
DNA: TGTGCCAGCTCACCCCCCCCGGAATCCTACGAGCAGTACTTC

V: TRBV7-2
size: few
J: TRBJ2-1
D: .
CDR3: CASSRPPAYNEQFF
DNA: TGTGCCAGCAGCCGTCCCCCGGCCTACAATGAGCAGTTCTTC

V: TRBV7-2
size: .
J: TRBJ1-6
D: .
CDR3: CASSLDPPPLGSPLHF
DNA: TGTGCCAGCAGCTTAGACCCCCCCCCCCTTGGTTCACCCCTCCACTTT

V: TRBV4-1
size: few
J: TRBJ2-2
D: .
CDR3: CASSQRDLFSFSGELFF
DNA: TGCGCCAGCAGCCAACGAGACCTCTTTAGTTTTTCGGGGGAGCTGTTTTTT

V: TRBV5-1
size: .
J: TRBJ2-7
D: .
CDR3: CASSLGLSSYEQYF
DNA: TGCGCCAGCAGCTTGGGTTTGAGCTCCTACGAGCAGTACTTC

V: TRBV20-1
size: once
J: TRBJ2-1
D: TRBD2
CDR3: CSASSGGPPGQFF
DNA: TGCAGTGCTAGCAGCGGGGGGCCCCCCGGGCAGTTCTTC

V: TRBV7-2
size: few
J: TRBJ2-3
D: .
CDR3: CASSSRGALPLRTDTQYF
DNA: TGTGCCAGCAGCTCTCGGGGGGCCCTACCCCTTCGCACAGATACGCAGTATTTT

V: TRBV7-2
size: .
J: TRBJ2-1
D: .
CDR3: CASSFFPRAADLSYNEQFF
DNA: TGTGCCAGCAGCTTTTTCCCTAGGGCGGCGGACCTCTCCTACAATGAGCAGTTCTTC

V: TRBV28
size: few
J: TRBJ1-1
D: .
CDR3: CALRASVNTEAFF
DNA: TGTGCCCTCAGGGCCTCGGTGAACACTGAAGCTTTCTTT

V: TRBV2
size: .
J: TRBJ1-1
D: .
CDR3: CASGGQITNTEAFF
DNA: TGTGCCAGTGGCGGACAAATCACGAACACTGAAGCTTTCTTT

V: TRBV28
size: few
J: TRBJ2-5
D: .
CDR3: CASSLYRFQETQYF
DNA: TGTGCCAGCAGTCTCTACAGATTTCAAGAGACCCAGTACTTC

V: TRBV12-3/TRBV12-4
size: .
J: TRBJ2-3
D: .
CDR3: CASSNRWREDADTQYF
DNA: TGTGCCAGCAGTAACCGGTGGAGGGAAGACGCAGATACGCAGTATTTT

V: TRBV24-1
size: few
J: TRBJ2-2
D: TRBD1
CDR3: CATSDSYRGITGELFF
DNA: TGTGCCACCAGTGATTCGTACAGGGGAATAACCGGGGAGCTGTTTTTT

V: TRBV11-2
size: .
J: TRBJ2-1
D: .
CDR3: CASSTPVPGEQFF
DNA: TGTGCCAGCAGCACGCCAGTGCCAGGAGAGCAGTTCTTC

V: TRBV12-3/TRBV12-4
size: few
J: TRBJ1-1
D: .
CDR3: CASSLRGGRTEAFF
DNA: TGTGCCAGCAGTTTAAGGGGAGGGAGGACTGAAGCTTTCTTT

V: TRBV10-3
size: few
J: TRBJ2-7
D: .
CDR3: CAISGNYYEQYF
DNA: TGTGCCATCAGTGGTAATTACTACGAGCAGTACTTC

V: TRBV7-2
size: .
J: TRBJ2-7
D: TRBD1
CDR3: CASSLAGTVSYEQYF
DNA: TGTGCCAGCAGCTTAGCGGGGACAGTCTCCTACGAGCAGTACTTC

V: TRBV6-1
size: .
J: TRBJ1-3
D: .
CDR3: CASRHATASGNTIYF
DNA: TGTGCCAGCAGACATGCCACAGCCTCTGGAAACACCATATATTTT

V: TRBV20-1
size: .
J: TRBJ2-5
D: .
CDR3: CSATTEETQYF
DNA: TGCAGTGCTACGACGGAAGAGACCCAGTACTTC

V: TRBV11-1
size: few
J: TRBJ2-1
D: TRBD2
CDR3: CASSLFLAGGSHNEQFF
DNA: TGTGCCAGCAGCTTATTTCTTGCGGGGGGGAGTCACAATGAGCAGTTCTTC

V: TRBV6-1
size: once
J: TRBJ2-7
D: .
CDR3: CASSEARISLSYEQYF
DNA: TGTGCCAGCAGTGAAGCCCGGATCAGCCTCTCCTACGAGCAGTACTTC

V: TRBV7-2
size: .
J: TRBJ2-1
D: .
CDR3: CASSSSIGTGGSEQFF
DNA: TGTGCCAGCAGCAGTAGCATTGGGACGGGGGGCAGTGAGCAGTTCTTC

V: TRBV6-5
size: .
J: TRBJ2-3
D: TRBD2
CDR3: CASRRPSGIGTDTQYF
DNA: TGTGCCAGCCGACGGCCTAGCGGAATTGGCACAGATACGCAGTATTTT

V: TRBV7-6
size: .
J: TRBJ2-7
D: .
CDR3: CASSLADDYEQYF
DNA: TGTGCCAGCAGCTTAGCCGACGACTACGAGCAGTACTTC

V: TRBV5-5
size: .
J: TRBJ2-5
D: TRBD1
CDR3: CASSRGGQGMETQYF
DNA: TGTGCCAGCAGCCGCGGCGGACAGGGGATGGAGACCCAGTACTTC

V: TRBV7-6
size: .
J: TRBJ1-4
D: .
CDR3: CASSEGLHRELFF
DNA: TGTGCCAGCAGCGAGGGCCTTCATAGGGAACTGTTTTTT

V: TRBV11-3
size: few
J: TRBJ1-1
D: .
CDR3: CASSLVPGITEAFF
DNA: TGTGCCAGCAGCTTAGTACCAGGGATAACTGAAGCTTTCTTT

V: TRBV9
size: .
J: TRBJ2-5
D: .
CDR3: CASSTRDFQETQYF
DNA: TGTGCCAGCAGCACCCGGGACTTCCAAGAGACCCAGTACTTC

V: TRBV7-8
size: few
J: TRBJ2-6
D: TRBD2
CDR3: CASSSRTSGSGANVLTF
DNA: TGTGCCAGCAGCTCAAGGACTAGCGGCTCTGGGGCCAACGTCCTGACTTTC

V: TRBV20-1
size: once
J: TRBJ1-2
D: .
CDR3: CSARAEGLGYGYTF
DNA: TGCAGTGCTAGGGCGGAGGGACTTGGCTATGGCTACACCTTC

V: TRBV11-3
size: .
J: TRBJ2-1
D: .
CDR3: CASSLDDDEQFF
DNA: TGTGCCAGCAGCTTAGATGACGATGAGCAGTTCTTC

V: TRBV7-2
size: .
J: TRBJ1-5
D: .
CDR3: CASSPKGGQPQHF
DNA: TGTGCCAGCAGCCCGAAGGGGGGCCAGCCCCAGCATTTT